The clone carrying this T cell receptor (beta chain) was detected only a few times. These data belong to a study of beta chain features in type 1 diabetes. Expressed TCRB transcripts got sequenced, as all isolated RNA was reverse transcribed. The assay was immunoSEQ multiplex PCR, and TCRdb's table has in-frame clones only and misses some. The data show almost 350,000 clones, with approximately 8% seen just once and 0.44% held by the top ten. V was trimmed by 4 bases and J by 12 bases, leaving 13 bases between them. CDR1 is MDHEN and CDR2 is SYDVKM in the germline V gene. The CDR3 length is 11 residues.

The source is a woman younger than 30 in good health. V gene TRBV28 combines with J gene TRBJ2-7, with D unclear. Sample: central memory CD4+ T cells from blood. Here the CDR3 reads CASSSGSLGYF. CDR3 DNA sequence: TGTGCCAGCAGTTCTGGGTCTTTGGGGTACTTC.